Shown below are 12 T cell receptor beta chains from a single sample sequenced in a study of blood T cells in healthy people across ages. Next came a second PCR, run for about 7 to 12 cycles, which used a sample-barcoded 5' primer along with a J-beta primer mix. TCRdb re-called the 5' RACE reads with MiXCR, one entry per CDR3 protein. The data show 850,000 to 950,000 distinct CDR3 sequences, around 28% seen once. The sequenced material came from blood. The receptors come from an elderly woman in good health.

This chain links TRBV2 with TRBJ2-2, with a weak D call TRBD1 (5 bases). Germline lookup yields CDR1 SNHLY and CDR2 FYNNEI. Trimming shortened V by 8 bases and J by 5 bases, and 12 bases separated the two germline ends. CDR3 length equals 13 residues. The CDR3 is CASGAWQTGELFF. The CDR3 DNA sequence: TGTGCCAGCGGGGCTTGGCAGACCGGGGAGCTGTTTTTT.

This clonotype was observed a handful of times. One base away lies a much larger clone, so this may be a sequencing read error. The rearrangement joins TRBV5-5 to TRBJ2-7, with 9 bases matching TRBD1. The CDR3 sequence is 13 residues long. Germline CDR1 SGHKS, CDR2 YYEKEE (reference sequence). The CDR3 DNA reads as TGTGCCGGCAGCGGGACAGGGAACTACGAGCAGTACTTC. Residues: CAGSGTGNYEQYF.

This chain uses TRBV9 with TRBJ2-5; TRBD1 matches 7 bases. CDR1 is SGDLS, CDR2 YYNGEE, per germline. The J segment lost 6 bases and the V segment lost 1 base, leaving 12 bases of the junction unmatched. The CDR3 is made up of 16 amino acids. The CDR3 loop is CASSVSPAGGTKTQYF. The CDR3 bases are TGTGCCAGCAGCGTATCTCCGGCAGGGGGTACGAAGACCCAGTACTTC.

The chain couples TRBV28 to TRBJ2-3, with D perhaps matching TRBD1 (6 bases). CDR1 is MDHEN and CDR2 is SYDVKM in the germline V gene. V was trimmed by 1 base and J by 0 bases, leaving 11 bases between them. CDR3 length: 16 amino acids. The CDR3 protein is CASSLLRQASTDTQYF. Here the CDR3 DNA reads TGTGCCAGCAGTTTATTACGACAGGCCAGCACAGATACGCAGTATTTT.

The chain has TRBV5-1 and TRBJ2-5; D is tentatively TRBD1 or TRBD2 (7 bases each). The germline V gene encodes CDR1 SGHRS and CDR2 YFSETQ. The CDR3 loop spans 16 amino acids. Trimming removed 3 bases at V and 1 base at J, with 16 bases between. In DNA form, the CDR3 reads TGCGCCAGCAGCTGCGCTCTCAGGGGGGGCCAAGAGACCCAGTACTTC. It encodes CASSCALRGGQETQYF.

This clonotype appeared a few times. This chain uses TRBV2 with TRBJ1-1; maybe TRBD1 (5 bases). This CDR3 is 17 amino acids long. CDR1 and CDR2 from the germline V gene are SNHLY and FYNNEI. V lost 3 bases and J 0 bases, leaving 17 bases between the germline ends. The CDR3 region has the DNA TGTGCCAGCAGTGATTTCGTCGGGACCGTGTTGAACACTGAAGCTTTCTTT. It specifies CASSDFVGTVLNTEAFF.

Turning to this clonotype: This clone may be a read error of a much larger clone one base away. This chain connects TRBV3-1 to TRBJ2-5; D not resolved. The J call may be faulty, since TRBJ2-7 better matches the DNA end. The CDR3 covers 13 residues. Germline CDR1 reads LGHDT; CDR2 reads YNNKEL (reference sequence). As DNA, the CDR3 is TGTGCCAGCAGCCCTGATCTTACCTGCGAGCAGTACTTC. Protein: CASSPDLTCEQYF.

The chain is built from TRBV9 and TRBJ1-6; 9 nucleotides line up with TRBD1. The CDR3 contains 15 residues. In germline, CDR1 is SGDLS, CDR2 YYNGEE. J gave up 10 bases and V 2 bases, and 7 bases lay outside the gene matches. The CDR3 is CASSVGTGRWSPLHF. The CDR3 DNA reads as TGTGCCAGCAGCGTGGGGACAGGGCGGTGGTCACCCCTCCACTTT.

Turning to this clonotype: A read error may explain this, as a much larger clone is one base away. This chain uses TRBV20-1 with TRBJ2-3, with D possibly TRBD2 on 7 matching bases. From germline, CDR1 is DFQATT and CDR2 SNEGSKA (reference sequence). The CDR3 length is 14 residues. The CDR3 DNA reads TGCAGTGCTAGATTGCGGGGGCGCACAGATATGCAGTATTTT. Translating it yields CSARLRGRTDMQYF.

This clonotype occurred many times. The CDR3 nucleotides are TGCGCCAGCAGCTTGCGGGTCGGGGGACTAGCAAATGAGCAGTTCTTC. Its protein is CASSLRVGGLANEQFF. This rearrangement joins TRBV5-1 to TRBJ2-1, with TRBD2 matching over 9 bases. Germline V gene sequence: CDR1 SGHRS, CDR2 YFSETQ. Unmatched junction bases numbered 9, after V lost 1 base and J lost 7 bases. CDR3 length equals 16 residues.

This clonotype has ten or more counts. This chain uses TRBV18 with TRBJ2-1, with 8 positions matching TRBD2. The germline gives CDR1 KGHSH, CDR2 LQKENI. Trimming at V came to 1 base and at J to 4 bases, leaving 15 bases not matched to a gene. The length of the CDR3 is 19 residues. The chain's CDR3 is CASSPLPAVSGAVYNEQFF. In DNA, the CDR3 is TGTGCCAGCTCACCACTCCCCGCGGTTAGCGGGGCAGTTTACAATGAGCAGTTCTTC.

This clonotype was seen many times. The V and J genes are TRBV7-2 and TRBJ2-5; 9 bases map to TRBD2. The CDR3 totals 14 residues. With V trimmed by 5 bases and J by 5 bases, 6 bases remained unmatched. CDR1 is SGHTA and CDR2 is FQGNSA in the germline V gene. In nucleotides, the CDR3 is TGTGCCAGCAGCCCAGGGACTAGCACGGAGACCCAGTACTTC. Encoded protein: CASSPGTSTETQYF.